Each of the 9 T cell receptor beta chains below was sequenced from the same sample in a study of cytomegalovirus exposure and HLA in healthy donors. In the PCR, 60 Vbeta and 13 Jbeta primers were used. Assay used: immunoSEQ multiplex PCR; TCRdb lists only in-frame clones, some missing. The sample records 150,000 to 200,000 clones, around 79% being singletons. Source material: PBMCs. The receptors come from a woman between 50 and 59 years old in good health and CMV-seronegative.

V usage is TRBV18 and J usage is TRBJ2-7; 8 nucleotides align to TRBD1. V lost 3 bases to trimming and J lost 5 bases; unmatched junction nucleotides: 6. The CDR3 has 14 amino acids. The V gene's germline CDR1 is KGHSH and CDR2 LQKENI. CDR3 amino acids: CASSPVQGANEQYF. Here the CDR3 DNA reads TGTGCCAGCTCACCGGTCCAGGGGGCGAACGAGCAGTACTTC.

V and J are TRBV6-6 and TRBJ1-1; TRBD1 agrees at 8 bases. With 4 bases clipped from V and 5 bases from J, the junction kept 12 bases outside the gene matches. This CDR3 comprises 16 residues. Per germline, CDR1 MNHNY and CDR2 SVGAGI (reference sequence). CDR3 nucleotides: TGTGCCAGCAGTTCGACTCGACAGGGGCGGTTTACTGAAGCTTTCTTT. Its protein is CASSSTRQGRFTEAFF.

This chain connects TRBV2 to TRBJ2-1; 10 bases agree with TRBD2. V lost 5 bases and J lost 2; bases outside the gene matches: 6. The CDR3 spans 16 residues. Per germline, CDR1 SNHLY and CDR2 FYNNEI. CDR3 DNA sequence: TGTGCCAGCAGTTTTCGACTAGCGGGCCCCTACAATGAGCAGTTCTTC. As protein: CASSFRLAGPYNEQFF.

The chain carries TRBV6-6 and TRBJ1-5, with D uncertain. CDR1 and CDR2 from the germline V gene are MNHNY and SVGAGI (reference sequence). This CDR3 has 16 residues. V dropped 7 bases and J dropped 4 bases, with 20 bases sitting between them. CDR3 region: CASTDTYREPNQPQHF. The CDR3 DNA follows: TGTGCCAGCACCGATACCTACAGAGAACCTAATCAGCCCCAGCATTTT.

V usage is TRBV10-3 and J usage is TRBJ2-6; the D is unclear. The CDR3 sequence is 12 residues long. Germline V gene sequence: CDR1 ENHRY, CDR2 SYGVKD. Trimming stripped 10 bases from V and 9 bases from J, with 13 bases between. In nucleotides, the CDR3 is TGTGCCACCCGGCACCAGGACAACGTCCTGACTTTC. Translation gives CATRHQDNVLTF.

This clone has a single count. V usage is TRBV28 and J usage is TRBJ1-5; perhaps TRBD1 as D (6 bases). CDR1 is MDHEN, CDR2 SYDVKM, per germline. This CDR3 contains 16 residues. The V end was cut by 4 bases, the J end by 7 bases, with 20 bases between. CDR3 region: CASSSQGPPGKQPQHF. The CDR3 DNA sequence: TGTGCCAGCAGTTCTCAGGGGCCGCCGGGGAAGCAGCCCCAGCATTTT.

The chain links TRBV6-6 to TRBJ1-2; D is unresolved. The V and J ends lost 3 bases and 0 bases respectively, with 11 bases between them. Looked up from germline, CDR1 is MNHNY and CDR2 is SVGAGI (reference sequence). This CDR3 contains 15 residues. As DNA, the CDR3 is TGTGCCAGCAGTTATAAGACACCGCCTAACTATGGCTACACCTTC. Its translation: CASSYKTPPNYGYTF.

This rearrangement joins TRBV13 to TRBJ2-1, with a possible D match to TRBD2 (10 bases). The length of the CDR3 is 19 residues. The V end lost 1 base, the J end lost 3 bases, and 22 bases lay between the germline ends. Germline lookup yields CDR1 PRHDT and CDR2 FYEKMQ (reference sequence). CDR3 region: CASSLVDRGIAGGYNEQFF. As DNA, the CDR3 is TGTGCCAGCAGCTTAGTGGACAGGGGAATAGCGGGGGGCTACAATGAGCAGTTCTTC.

This chain uses TRBV6-5 with TRBJ2-1; 10 bases are shared with TRBD2. Per the germline V gene, CDR1 is MNHEY and CDR2 is SVGAGI. The V and J ends lost 5 bases and 6 bases, in that order; junction bases with no gene match: 7. CDR3 length equals 15 residues. Written as DNA, the CDR3 is TGTGCCAGCAGTGTTGAACTAGCGGGGTCCAATGAGCAGTTCTTC. It is translated as CASSVELAGSNEQFF.